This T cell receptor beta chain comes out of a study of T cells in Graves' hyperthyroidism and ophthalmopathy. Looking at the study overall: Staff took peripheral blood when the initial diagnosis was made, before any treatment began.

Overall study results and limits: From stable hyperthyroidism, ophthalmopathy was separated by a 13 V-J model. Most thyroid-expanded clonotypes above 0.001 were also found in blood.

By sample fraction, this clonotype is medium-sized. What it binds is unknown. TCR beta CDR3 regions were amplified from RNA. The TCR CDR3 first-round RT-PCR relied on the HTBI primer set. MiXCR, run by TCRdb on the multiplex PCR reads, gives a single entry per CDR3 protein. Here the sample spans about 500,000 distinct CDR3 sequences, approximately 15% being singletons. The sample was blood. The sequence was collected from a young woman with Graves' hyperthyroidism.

The CDR3 sequence: CASSQASGMGTEAFF. The CDR3 nucleotides are TGTGCCAGCAGCCAAGCTTCGGGGATGGGGACTGAAGCTTTCTTT. The chain links TRBV3-1 to TRBJ1-1; D remains ambiguous. Looked up from germline, CDR1 is LGHDT and CDR2 is YNNKEL (reference sequence). V gave up 1 base and J gave up 5 bases, with 14 bases separating them. This CDR3 is 15 amino acids long. The variable domain in full, completed from reference TRBV3-1 and TRBJ1-1, reads DTAVSQTPKYLVTQMGNDKSIKCEQNLGHDTMYWYKQDSKKFLKIMFSYNNKELIINETVPNRFSPKSPDKAHLNLHINSLELGDSAVYFCASSQASGMGTEAFFGQGTRLTVV.